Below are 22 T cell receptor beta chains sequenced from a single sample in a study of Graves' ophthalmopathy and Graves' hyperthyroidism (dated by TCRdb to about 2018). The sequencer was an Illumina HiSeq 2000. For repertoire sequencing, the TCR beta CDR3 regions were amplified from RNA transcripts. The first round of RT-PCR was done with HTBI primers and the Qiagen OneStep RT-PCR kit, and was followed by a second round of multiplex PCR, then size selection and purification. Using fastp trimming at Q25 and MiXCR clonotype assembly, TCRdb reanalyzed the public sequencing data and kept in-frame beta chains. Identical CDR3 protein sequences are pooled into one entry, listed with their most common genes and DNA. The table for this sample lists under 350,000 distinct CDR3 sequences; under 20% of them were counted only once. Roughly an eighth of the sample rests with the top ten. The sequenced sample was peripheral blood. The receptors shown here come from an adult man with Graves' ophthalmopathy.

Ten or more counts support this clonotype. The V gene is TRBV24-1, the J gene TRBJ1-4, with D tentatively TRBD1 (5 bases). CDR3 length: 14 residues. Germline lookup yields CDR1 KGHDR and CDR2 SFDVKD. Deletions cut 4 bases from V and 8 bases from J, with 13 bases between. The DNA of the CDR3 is TGTGCCACCAGTGACTCAGCCGGGGGGGAAAAACTGTTTTTT. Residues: CATSDSAGGEKLFF.

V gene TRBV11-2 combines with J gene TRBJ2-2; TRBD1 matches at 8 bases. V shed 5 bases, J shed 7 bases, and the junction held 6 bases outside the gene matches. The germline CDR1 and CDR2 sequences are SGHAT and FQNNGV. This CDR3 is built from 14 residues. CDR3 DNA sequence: TGTGCCAGCAGCGCGAGGACAGGGAACGGGGAGCTGTTTTTT. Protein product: CASSARTGNGELFF.

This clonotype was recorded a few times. CDR3 sequence reads: CASSQGAGGDEQYF. The CDR3 region has the DNA TGTGCCAGCAGCCAGGGAGCGGGAGGGGACGAGCAGTACTTC. The chain employs TRBV4-2 and TRBJ2-7; 10 bases are shared with TRBD2. V gave up 3 bases and J gave up 5 bases; unmatched junction bases: 4. The CDR3 loop spans 14 amino acids. Germline CDR1 is LGHNA and CDR2 is YNFKEQ.

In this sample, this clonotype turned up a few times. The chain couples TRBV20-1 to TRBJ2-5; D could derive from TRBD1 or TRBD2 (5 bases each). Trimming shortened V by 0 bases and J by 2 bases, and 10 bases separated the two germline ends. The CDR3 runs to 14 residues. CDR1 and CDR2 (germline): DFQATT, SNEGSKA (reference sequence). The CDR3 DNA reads TGCAGTGCTAGAGAGGGGGTTCTTCAAGAGACCCAGTACTTC. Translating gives CSAREGVLQETQYF.

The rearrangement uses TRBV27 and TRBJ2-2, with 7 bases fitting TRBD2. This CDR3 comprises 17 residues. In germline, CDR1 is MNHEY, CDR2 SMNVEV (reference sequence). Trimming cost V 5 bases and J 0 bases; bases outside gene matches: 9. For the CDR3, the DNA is TGTGCCAGCAGTCTGAACCTCCTAGCGGCGAACACCGGGGAGCTGTTTTTT. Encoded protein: CASSLNLLAANTGELFF.

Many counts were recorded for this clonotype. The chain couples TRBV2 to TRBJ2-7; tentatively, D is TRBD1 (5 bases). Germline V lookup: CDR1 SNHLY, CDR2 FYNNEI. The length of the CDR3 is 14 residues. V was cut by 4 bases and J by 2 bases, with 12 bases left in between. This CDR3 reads CASSVGWGTYEQYF. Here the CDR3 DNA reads TGTGCCAGCAGTGTAGGCTGGGGCACCTACGAGCAGTACTTC.

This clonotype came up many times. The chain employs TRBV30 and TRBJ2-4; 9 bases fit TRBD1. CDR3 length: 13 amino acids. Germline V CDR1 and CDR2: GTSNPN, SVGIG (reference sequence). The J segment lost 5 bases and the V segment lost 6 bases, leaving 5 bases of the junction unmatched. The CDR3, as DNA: TGTGCCTGTTCACAGGGGGCCCAAAACATTCAGTACTTC. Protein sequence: CACSQGAQNIQYF.

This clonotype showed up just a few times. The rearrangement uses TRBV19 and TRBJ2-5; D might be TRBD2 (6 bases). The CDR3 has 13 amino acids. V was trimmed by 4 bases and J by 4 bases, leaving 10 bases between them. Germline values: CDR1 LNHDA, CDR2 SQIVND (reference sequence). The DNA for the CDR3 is TGTGCCAGTAGTACAGGGAGGTCAGAGACCCAGTACTTC. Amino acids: CASSTGRSETQYF.

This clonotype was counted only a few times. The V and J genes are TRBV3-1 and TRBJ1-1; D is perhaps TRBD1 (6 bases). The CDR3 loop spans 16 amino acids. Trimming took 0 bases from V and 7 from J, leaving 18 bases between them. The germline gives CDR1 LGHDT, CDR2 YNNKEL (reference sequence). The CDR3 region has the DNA TGTGCCAGCAGCCAAGATCCTGCGGGGGGCGGGAATGAAGCTTTCTTT. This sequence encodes CASSQDPAGGGNEAFF.

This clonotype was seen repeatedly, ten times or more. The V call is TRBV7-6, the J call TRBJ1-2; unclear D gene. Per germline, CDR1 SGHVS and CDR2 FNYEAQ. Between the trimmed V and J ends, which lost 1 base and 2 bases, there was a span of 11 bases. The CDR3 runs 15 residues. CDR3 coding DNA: TGTGCCAGCAGCTTAGTGGATGGCGGGAACTATGGCTACACCTTC. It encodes CASSLVDGGNYGYTF.

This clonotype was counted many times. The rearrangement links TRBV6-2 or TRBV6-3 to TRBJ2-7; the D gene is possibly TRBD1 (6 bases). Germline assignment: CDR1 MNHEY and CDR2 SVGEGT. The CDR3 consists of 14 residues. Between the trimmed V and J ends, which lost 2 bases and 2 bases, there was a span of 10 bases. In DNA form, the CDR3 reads TGTGCCAGCAGTTACGGGGGCAGGACCTACGAGCAGTACTTC. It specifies CASSYGGRTYEQYF.

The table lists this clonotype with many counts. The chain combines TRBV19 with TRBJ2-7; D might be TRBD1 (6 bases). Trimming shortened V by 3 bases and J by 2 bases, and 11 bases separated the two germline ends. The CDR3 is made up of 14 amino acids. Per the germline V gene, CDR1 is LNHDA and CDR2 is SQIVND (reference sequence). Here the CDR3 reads CASSISDSPYEQYF. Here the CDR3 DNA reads TGTGCCAGTAGTATCTCGGACAGCCCCTACGAGCAGTACTTC.

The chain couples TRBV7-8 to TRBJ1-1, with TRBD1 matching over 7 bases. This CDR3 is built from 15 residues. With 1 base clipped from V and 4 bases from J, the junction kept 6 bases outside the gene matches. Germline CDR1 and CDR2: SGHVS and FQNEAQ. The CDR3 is CASSLVDRVATEAFF. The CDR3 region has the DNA TGTGCCAGCAGCTTAGTTGACAGGGTGGCCACTGAAGCTTTCTTT.

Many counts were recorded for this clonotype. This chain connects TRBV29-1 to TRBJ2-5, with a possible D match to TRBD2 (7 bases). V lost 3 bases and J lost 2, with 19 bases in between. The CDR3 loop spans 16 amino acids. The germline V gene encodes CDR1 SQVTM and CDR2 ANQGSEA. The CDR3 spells CSVDNRGRGGQETQYF. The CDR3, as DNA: TGCAGCGTTGACAACCGGGGTAGGGGGGGTCAAGAGACCCAGTACTTC.

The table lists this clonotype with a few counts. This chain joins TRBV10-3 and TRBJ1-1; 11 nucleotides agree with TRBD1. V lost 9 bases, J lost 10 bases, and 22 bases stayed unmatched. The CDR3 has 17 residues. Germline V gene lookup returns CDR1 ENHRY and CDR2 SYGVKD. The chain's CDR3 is CAIVKNHRDRGFGRAFF. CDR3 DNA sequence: TGTGCCATTGTTAAGAACCACCGGGACAGGGGGTTTGGAAGAGCTTTCTTT.

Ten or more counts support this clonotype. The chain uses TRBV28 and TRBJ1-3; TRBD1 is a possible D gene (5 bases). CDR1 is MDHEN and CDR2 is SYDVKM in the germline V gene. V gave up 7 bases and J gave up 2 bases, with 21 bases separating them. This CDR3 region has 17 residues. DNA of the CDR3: TGTGCCAGCACCAAACTTGAGGGGATTCGGGCTGGAAACACCATATATTTT. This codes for CASTKLEGIRAGNTIYF.

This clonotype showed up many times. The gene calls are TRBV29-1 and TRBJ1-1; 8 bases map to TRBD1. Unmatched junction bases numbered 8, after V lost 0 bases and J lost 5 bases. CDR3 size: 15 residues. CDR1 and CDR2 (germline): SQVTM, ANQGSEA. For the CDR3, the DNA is TGCAGCGTTGAAGATCCCCGGACAGGGCCGACTGAAGCTTTCTTT. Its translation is CSVEDPRTGPTEAFF.

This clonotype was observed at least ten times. The CDR3 loop is CASRDRDRVRETQYF. In DNA, the CDR3 is TGTGCCAGCAGAGACCGGGACAGGGTTCGCGAGACCCAGTACTTC. J is TRBJ2-5 and V is TRBV25-1; 9 bases map to TRBD1. This CDR3 has 15 amino acids. Germline V gene data show CDR1 as MGHDK and CDR2 as SYGVNS. J gave up 5 bases and V 6 bases, and 10 bases lay outside the gene matches.

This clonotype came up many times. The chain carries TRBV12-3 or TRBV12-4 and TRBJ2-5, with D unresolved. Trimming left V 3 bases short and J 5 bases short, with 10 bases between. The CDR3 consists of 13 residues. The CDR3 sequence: CASSFRVRETQYF. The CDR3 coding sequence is TGTGCCAGCAGTTTTAGGGTCAGGGAGACCCAGTACTTC.

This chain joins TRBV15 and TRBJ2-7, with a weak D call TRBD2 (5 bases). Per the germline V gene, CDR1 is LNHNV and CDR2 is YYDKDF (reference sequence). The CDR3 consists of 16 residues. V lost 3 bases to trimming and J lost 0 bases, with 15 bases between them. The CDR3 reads CATSSLTDSSSYEQYF. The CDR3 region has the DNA TGTGCCACCAGCAGCTTGACGGACTCCAGCTCCTACGAGCAGTACTTC.

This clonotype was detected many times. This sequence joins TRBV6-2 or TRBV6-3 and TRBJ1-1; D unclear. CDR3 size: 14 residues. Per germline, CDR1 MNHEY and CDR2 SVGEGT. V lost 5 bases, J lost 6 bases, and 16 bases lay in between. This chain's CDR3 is CASSLTGMYAEAFF. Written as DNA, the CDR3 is TGTGCCAGCAGTCTGACGGGAATGTACGCTGAAGCTTTCTTT.

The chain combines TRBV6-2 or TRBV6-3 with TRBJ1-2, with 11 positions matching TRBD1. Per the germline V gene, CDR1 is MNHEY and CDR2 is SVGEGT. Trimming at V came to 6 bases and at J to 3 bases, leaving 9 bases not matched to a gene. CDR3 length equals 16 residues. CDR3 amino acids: CASRRTGGAFDYGYTF. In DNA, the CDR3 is TGTGCCAGCAGACGGACAGGGGGCGCGTTTGACTATGGCTACACCTTC.